The clone carrying this T cell receptor (beta chain) has just a few counts. As yet, its antigen is unknown. These data originate in a study of T cell responses to AZD1222 COVID-19 vaccine. General study findings and limits: It was only after the peak T cell response that any repertoires were sampled. There were vaccine-associated CD4 TCRs across spike, dominant at 160-218 and 743-854. Spike-specific TCRs gained breadth and depth after people received two AZD1222 doses.

V gave up 0 bases and J gave up 2 bases; unmatched junction bases: 9. This CDR3 contains 18 residues. Germline-derived CDR1 and CDR2 are LGHDT and YNNKEL (reference sequence). Assay used: immunoSEQ multiplex PCR; TCRdb lists only in-frame clones, some missing. Counted here are 130,000 or so clones, about nine tenths occurring once; the ten biggest clones make up roughly 7%. This clonotype originated in an adult in good health. The specimen comprised peripheral blood, sampled on day 0 of AZD1222 vaccination. The chain uses TRBV3-1 (or the pseudogene TRBV3-2) and TRBJ2-1; 8 nucleotides line up with TRBD2. The CDR3 DNA reads TGTGCCAGCAGCCAAGACGCCAGCGGGAGTTTCCCCTACAATGAGCAGTTCTTC. It specifies CASSQDASGSFPYNEQFF.